Below, one TCR beta chain is given with its context. Clones were read by immunoSEQ multiplex PCR, and TCRdb kept only the in-frame ones, dropping some. The data show over 650,000 clones, more than 70% seen once. These data are taken from a study of shared T cell receptors in the human thymus. Germline-derived CDR1 and CDR2 are MGHDK and SYGVNS. V lost 1 base and J lost 5; bases outside the gene matches: 8. This CDR3 is built from 17 residues. These data are also associated with another study on human thymus T cells. From that paper: Corrective heart surgery yielded the resections from which the thymus tissue came. Thymic as well as blood repertoires seemed to favor certain V and J genes unevenly. In unrelated individuals, thymic repertoires overlapped highly, according to related research.

This TCR was recovered from a boy less than two years old with a congenital heart defect. This chain uses TRBV25-1 with TRBJ2-5; TRBD2 agrees at 12 bases. The specimen sequenced was thymocytes. CDR3 region: CASSEFPSGRVGETQYF. Written as DNA, the CDR3 is TGTGCCAGCAGTGAATTCCCTAGCGGGAGGGTAGGGGAGACCCAGTACTTC.